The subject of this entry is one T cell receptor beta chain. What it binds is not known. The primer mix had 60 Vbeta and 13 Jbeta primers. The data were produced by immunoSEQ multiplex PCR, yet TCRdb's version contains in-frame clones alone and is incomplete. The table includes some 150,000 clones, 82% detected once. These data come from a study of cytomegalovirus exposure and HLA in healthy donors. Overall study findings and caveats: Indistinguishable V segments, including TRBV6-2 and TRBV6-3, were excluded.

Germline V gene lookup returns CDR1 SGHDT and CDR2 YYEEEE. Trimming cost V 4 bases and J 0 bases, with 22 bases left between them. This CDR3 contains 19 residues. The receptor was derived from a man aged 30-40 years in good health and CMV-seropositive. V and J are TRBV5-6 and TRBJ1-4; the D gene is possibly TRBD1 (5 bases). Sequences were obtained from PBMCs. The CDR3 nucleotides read TGTGCCAGCAGCCGTGGGCAGGGTGGACGTTTTGCAACTAATGAAAAACTGTTTTTT. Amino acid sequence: CASSRGQGGRFATNEKLFF.